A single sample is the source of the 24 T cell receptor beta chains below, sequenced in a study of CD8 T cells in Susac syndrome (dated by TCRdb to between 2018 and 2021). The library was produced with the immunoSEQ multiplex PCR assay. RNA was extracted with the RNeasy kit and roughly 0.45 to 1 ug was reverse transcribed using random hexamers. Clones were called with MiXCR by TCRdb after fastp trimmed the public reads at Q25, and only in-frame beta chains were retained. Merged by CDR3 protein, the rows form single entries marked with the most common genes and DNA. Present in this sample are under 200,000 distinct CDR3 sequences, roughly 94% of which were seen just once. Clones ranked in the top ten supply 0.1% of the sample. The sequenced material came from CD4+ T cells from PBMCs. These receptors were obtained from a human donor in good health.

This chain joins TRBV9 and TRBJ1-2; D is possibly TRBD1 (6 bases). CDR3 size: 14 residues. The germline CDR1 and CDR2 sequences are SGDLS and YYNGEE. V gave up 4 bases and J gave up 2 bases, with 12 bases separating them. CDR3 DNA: TGTGCCAGCAGCTTACGACAGGAGAACTATGGCTACACCTTC. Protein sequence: CASSLRQENYGYTF.

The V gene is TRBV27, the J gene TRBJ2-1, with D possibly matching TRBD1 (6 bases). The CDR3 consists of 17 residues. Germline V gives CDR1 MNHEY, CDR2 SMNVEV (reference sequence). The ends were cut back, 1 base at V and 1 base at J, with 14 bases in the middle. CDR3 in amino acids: CASSLLFETGSYNEQFF. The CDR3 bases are TGTGCCAGCAGTTTATTATTTGAGACAGGTTCCTACAATGAGCAGTTCTTC.

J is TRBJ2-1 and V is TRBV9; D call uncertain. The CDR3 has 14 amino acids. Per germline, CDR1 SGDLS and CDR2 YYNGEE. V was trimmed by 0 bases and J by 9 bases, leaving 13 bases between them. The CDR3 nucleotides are TGTGCCAGCAGCGTAGAAACGCTGGGCGGTGAGCAGTTCTTC. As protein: CASSVETLGGEQFF.

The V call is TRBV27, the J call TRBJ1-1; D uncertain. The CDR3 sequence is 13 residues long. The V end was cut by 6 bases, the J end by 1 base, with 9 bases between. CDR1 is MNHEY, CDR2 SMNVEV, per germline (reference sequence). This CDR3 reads CASRPNRNTEAFF. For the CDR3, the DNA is TGTGCCAGCAGACCCAACAGGAACACTGAAGCTTTCTTT.

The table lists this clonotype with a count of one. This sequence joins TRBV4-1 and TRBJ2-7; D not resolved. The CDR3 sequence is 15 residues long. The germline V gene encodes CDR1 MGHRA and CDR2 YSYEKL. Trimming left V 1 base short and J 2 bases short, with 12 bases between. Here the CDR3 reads CASSQGFDSTYEQYV. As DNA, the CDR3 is TGCGCCAGCAGCCAAGGTTTTGATTCCACCTACGAGCAGTACGTC.

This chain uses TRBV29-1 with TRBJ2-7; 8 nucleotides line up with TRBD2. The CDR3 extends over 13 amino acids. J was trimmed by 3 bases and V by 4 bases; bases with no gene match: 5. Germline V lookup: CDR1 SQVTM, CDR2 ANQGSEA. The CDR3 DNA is TGCAGCGTTGCTTTTAGCGGGGTCTACGAGCAGTACGTC. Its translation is CSVAFSGVYEQYV.

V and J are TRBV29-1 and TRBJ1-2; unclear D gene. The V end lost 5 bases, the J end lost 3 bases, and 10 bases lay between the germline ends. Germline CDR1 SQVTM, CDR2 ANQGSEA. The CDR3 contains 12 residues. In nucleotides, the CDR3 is TGCAGCGTTCATAGGACCGACTATGGCTACACCTTC. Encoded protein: CSVHRTDYGYTF.

This CDR3 reads CASSHLDRNTEAFF. The CDR3 DNA is TGTGCCAGCAGCCACCTGGACAGGAACACTGAAGCTTTCTTT. The chain is built from TRBV3-1 and TRBJ1-1; TRBD1 is a possible D gene (6 bases). CDR1 is LGHDT and CDR2 is YNNKEL in the germline V gene (reference sequence). V was cut by 3 bases and J by 1 base, with 9 bases left in between. The CDR3 has 14 residues.

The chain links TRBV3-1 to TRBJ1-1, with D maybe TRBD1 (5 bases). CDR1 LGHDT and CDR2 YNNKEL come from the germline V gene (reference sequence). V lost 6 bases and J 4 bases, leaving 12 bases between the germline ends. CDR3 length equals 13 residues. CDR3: CASRPVQGTEAFF. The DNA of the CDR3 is TGTGCCAGCAGACCCGTCCAGGGCACTGAAGCTTTCTTT. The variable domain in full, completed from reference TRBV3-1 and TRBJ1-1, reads DTAVSQTPKYLVTQMGNDKSIKCEQNLGHDTMYWYKQDSKKFLKIMFSYNNKELIINETVPNRFSPKSPDKAHLNLHINSLELGDSAVYFCASRPVQGTEAFFGQGTRLTVV.

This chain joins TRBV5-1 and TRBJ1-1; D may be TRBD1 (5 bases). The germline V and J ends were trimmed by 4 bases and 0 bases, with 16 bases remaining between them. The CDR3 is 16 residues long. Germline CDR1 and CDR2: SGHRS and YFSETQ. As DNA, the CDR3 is TGCGCCAGCAGCCCAACGGGGACTCCCATGAACACTGAAGCTTTCTTT. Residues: CASSPTGTPMNTEAFF. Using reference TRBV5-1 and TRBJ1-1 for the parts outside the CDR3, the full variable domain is KAGVTQTPRYLIKTRGQQVTLSCSPISGHRSVSWYQQTPGQGLQFLFEYFSETQRNKGNFPGRFSGRQFSNSRSEMNVSTLELGDSALYLCASSPTGTPMNTEAFFGQGTRLTVV.

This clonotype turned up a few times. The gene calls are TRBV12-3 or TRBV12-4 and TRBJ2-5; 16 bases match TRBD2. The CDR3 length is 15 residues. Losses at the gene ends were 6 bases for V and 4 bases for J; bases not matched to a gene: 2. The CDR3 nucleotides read TGTGCCAGCAGGGGACTAGCGGGGGGGCCAGAGACCCAGTACTTC. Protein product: CASRGLAGGPETQYF.

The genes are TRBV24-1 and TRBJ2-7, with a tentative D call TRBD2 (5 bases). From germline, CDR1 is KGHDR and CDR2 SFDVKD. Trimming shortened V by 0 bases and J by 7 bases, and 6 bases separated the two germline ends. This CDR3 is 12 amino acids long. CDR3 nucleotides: TGTGCCACCAGTGATTTGCGAGGGGAGCAGTACTTC. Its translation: CATSDLRGEQYF.

CDR3 sequence: CATLGSVSYEQYV. CDR3 nucleotides: TGTGCCACCTTGGGTAGCGTCTCCTACGAGCAGTACGTC. The genes are TRBV2 and TRBJ2-7, with a tentative D call TRBD2 (5 bases). The V gene lost 10 bases and the J gene lost 0 bases, with 13 bases spanning the gap. Germline V gives CDR1 SNHLY, CDR2 FYNNEI. CDR3 length: 13 amino acids.

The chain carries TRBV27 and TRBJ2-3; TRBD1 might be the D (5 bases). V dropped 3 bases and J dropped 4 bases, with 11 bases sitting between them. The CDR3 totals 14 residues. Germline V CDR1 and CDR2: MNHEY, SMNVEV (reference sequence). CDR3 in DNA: TGTGCCAGCAGTTTCATGACAGCAGCAGATACGCAGTATTTT. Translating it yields CASSFMTAADTQYF.

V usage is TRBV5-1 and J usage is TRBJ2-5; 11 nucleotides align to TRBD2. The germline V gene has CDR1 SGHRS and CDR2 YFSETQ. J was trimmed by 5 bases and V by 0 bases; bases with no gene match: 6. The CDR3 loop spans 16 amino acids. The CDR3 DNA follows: TGCGCCAGCAGCTTGGTACTAGCGGGGGTAGGGGAGACCCAGTACTTC. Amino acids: CASSLVLAGVGETQYF.

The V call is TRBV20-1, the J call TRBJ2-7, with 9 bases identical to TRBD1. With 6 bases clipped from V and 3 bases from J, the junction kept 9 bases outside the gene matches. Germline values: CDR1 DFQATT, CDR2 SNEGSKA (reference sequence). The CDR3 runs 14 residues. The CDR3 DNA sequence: TGCAGTGCGCCCGATAGGACAGGGGACTACGAGCAGTACTTC. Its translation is CSAPDRTGDYEQYF.

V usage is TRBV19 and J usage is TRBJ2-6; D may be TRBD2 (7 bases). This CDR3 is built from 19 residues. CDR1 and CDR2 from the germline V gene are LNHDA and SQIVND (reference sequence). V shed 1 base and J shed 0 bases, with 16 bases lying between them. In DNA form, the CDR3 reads TGTGCCAGTAGTATAGGACGATTAAGGGGGGGCTCTGGGGCCAACGTCCTGACTTTC. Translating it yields CASSIGRLRGGSGANVLTF.

CDR3 region: CASSLPRNQPQHF. CDR3 DNA: TGTGCCAGCAGTTTACCCAGGAATCAGCCCCAGCATTTT. The V call is TRBV28, the J call TRBJ1-5; D ambiguous. CDR1 MDHEN and CDR2 SYDVKM come from the germline V gene. V was clipped by 2 bases and J by 4 bases, with 6 bases between them. This CDR3 spans 13 amino acids.

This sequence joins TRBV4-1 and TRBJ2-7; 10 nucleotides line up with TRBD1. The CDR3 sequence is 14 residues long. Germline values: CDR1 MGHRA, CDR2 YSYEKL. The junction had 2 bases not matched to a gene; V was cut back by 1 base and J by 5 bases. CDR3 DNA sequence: TGCGCCAGCAGCCAAGGGGACAGGGGCCACGAGCAGTACTTC. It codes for CASSQGDRGHEQYF.

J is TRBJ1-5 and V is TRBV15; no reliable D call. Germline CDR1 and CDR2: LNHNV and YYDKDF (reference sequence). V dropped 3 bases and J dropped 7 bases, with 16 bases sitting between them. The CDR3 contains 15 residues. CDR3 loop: CATSSPTRGLQPQHF. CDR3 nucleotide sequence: TGTGCCACCAGCAGTCCGACACGAGGGTTACAGCCCCAGCATTTT.

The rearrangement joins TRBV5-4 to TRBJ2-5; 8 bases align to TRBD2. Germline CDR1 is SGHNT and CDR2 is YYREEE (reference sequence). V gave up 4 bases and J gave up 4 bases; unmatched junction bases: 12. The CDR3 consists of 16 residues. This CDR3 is CASSHPGGRPTETQYF. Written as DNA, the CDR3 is TGTGCCAGCAGCCACCCGGGGGGGCGCCCTACAGAGACCCAGTACTTC.

CDR3 sequence: CAISEPNREPGGYTF. DNA for the CDR3: TGTGCCATCAGTGAGCCTAACAGGGAGCCCGGTGGCTACACCTTC. This rearrangement joins TRBV10-3 to TRBJ1-2, with a possible D match to TRBD1 (6 bases). The CDR3 covers 15 residues. Trimming shortened V by 2 bases and J by 7 bases, and 17 bases separated the two germline ends. Germline V gene data show CDR1 as ENHRY and CDR2 as SYGVKD.

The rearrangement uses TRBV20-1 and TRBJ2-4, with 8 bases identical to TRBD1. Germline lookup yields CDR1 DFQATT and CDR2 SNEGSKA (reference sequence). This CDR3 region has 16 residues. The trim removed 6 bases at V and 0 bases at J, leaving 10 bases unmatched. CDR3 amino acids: CSATSAQGGAKNIQYF. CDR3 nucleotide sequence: TGCAGTGCCACATCGGCACAGGGGGGAGCCAAAAACATTCAGTACTTC.

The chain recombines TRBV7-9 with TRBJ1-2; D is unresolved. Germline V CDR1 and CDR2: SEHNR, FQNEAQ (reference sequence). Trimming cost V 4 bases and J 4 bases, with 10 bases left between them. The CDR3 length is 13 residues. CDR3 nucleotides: TGTGCCAGCAGCTCCTCGGGCGCCTATGGCTACACCTTC. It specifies CASSSSGAYGYTF.